This is a list of T cell receptor beta chains from one sample in a study of cytomegalovirus exposure and HLA in healthy donors. Generated by immunoSEQ multiplex PCR, the TCRdb table keeps only in-frame clones and is missing some. The sample's table shows approximately 96,000 clones. The sequenced sample consisted of PBMCs. Source of these receptors: a girl aged 10-17 years in good health and CMV-seropositive. Each CDR3 is given with its conserved first and last residue. D genes are given only for firm matches.

v_call,d_call,j_call,cdr3_aa,cdr3_nt
TRBV7-3,TRBD2,TRBJ2-1,CASSKLAGGPNNEQFF,TGTGCCAGCAGCAAACTAGCGGGGGGGCCGAACAATGAGCAGTTCTTC
TRBV10-3,NA,TRBJ1-4,CAGRIEKLFF,TGTGCCGGGAGGATCGAAAAACTGTTTTTT
TRBV29-1,TRBD1,TRBJ1-2,CALQGTYGYTF,TGCGCCCTACAGGGGACGTATGGCTACACCTTC
TRBV29-1,TRBD1,TRBJ1-2,CSVADRGRGGYTF,TGCAGCGTAGCCGACAGGGGCAGAGGAGGCTACACCTTC
TRBV19,NA,TRBJ2-3,CASSIGNRVLGTDTQYF,TGTGCCAGTAGTATAGGGAACAGGGTGTTAGGCACAGATACGCAGTATTTT
TRBV7-2,NA,TRBJ2-7,CASSLEAGAQYF,TGTGCCAGCAGCTTAGAGGCAGGGGCGCAGTACTTC
TRBV7-7,NA,TRBJ2-1,CASSLAQERTAYNEQFF,TGTGCCAGCAGCTTAGCGCAGGAGCGGACCGCCTACAATGAGCAGTTCTTC
TRBV4-2,NA,TRBJ1-6,CASSQATGKEPSPLHF,TGTGCCAGCAGCCAAGCTACCGGGAAAGAGCCTTCACCCCTACACTTT
TRBV4-3,TRBD2,TRBJ2-2,CASSQVISGLSGDTGELFF,TGCGCCAGCAGCCAAGTAATCTCGGGCCTTAGCGGGGACACCGGGGAGCTGTTTTTT
TRBV2,NA,TRBJ1-5,CASSRDSNQPQHF,TGTGCCAGCAGCAGGGATAGCAATCAGCCCCAGCATTTT
TRBV29-1,TRBD1,TRBJ2-6,CSVEENRGFVSGANVLTF,TGCAGCGTCGAAGAGAACAGGGGATTTGTTTCTGGGGCCAACGTCCTGACTTTC
TRBV5-5,NA,TRBJ1-2,CATVPGTDLLYGYTF,TGTGCCACCGTACCAGGTACAGACCTTCTCTATGGCTACACCTTC
TRBV18,TRBD1,TRBJ1-1,CASAPAGTGANTEAFF,TGTGCCAGCGCACCAGCCGGGACAGGGGCGAACACTGAAGCTTTCTTT